This TCR beta chain was sequenced for a study of blood T cell repertoires in COVID-19 (TCRdb year 2020). Background for the entire study: The collaborator samples originated in the United States, Italy and Spain and spanned the acute and convalescent phases of COVID-19. Sample metadata almost always included a de-identified subject ID, COVID-19 status, age in years and sex. Samples were obtained from the ongoing ImmuneRACE study (first 160 participants) and from 950 to 1,500 subjects provided by 6 global collaborators. The dataset comprised deeply sampled blood TCRbeta repertoires from subjects exposed to, actively infected with, or recovered from COVID-19. The prospective study material was composed of cDNA or gDNA derived from T cells, B-cell-depleted T cells, or PBMCs. HLA class I and class II types, where available, came from metadata supplied by the sample provider rather than from assay-based typing. The repertoires were released in a freely available public database intended as a resource for research on the immune response to SARS-CoV-2. Broader findings and caveats from the paper: The amount of clinical and demographic metadata varied by source and participant and was provided uncurated.

Enrolling through a virtual design, the prospective study's participants ranged in age from roughly 18 to 100 years and lived across some 22 United States geographic areas. In the prospective study, participants were assigned to cohorts based on the clinical history participants reported in a screening survey and a study questionnaire. For ImmuneRACE Cohort 3, a participant was defined as recovered based on two consecutive negative NP/OP PCR tests, clearance by a healthcare professional, or resolution of symptoms. Each participant in the prospective study had whole blood, serum and a nasopharyngeal or oropharyngeal swab collected by mobile phlebotomists. Participants in the prospective study had the option to provide additional blood draws and questionnaires over an approximately 2-month period. Before DNA extraction, blood samples from the prospective study were shipped at room temperature or frozen.

Its CDR3 holds 14 amino acids, cysteine through phenylalanine. The only DNA kept is the CDR3, 42 bases in frame from the first base. CDR1 and CDR2, per the germline V gene, are MGHRA and YSYEKL. V is pared back by 1 base and J by 6 bases, with 12 bases lying between the germline termini. The immunoSEQ Assay, a bias-controlled multiplex PCR, was used to amplify TCRbeta CDR3 regions from genomic DNA. In the original analysis: The number of nucleated cells in each sample was estimated by amplification of reference gene primers within the assay. To quantify the absolute abundance of each unique TCRbeta CDR3 rearrangement, sequence reads were collapsed and filtered. For each sample, productive Simpson clonality was calculated by taking the square root of Simpson's diversity index across productive rearrangements. TCRdb carries this immuneACCESS record with in-frame sequences only. Its versions omit some clonotypes, under half of them owing to an unresolved V gene in the studies checked, with the rest unexplained. V, J and clone size derive from that table, while D and trimming were established from the DNA sequence. Across this sample there are roughly 220,000 clones, with around 89% seen only once. The ten largest make up around 2.6% of the sample.

With respect to this clone: Its antigen remains unidentified. The record has no base qualities; no much larger clone is one base away.

The sequencing sample was made of PBMCs or T cells enriched from blood (not recorded which). The receptor was isolated from a woman aged 25 to 39 who had recovered from COVID-19. The rearrangement joined TRBV4-1 to TRBJ1-1; the D gene assignment is ambiguous. The DNA reads as follows: TGCGCCAGCAGCCAAGTCTCAGGTTGGGCTGAAGCTTTCTTT. It specifies CASSQVSGWAEAFF.